The 32 T cell receptor beta chains below come from one sample, sequenced in a study of blood T cells in healthy people across ages. The use of a sample-barcoded 5' primer and a J-beta primer mix characterized a second PCR of about 7 to 12 cycles. TCRdb independently ran MiXCR on the 5' RACE reads; one entry per CDR3 protein. The table lists 1.5 million to 2 million distinct CDR3 sequences, roughly two fifths of them singletons. Sequenced material: blood. The receptors were sampled from a human donor in good health.

The chain has TRBV12-3 or TRBV12-4 and TRBJ1-2; D unclear. Trimming stripped 6 bases from V and 0 bases from J, with 11 bases between. The CDR3 spans 14 residues. DNA of the CDR3: TGTGCCAGCAGAAACGACGGAACTAACTATGGCTACACCTTC. It encodes CASRNDGTNYGYTF.

The table lists this clonotype with a few counts. The chain uses TRBV4-2 and TRBJ2-7, with D unclear. The germline gives CDR1 LGHNA, CDR2 YNFKEQ. The CDR3 has 13 residues. Trimming stripped 3 bases from V and 6 bases from J, with 12 bases between. The CDR3 nucleotides read TGTGCCAGCAGCCATGGGCCCAAGGTCGAGCAGTACTTC. It is translated as CASSHGPKVEQYF.

V is TRBV2 and J is TRBJ2-7; D unclear. V was trimmed by 4 bases and J by 0 bases, leaving 10 bases between them. There are 14 residues in the CDR3. Germline CDR1 reads SNHLY; CDR2 reads FYNNEI. The CDR3 reads CASSAGRSSYEQYF. CDR3 DNA sequence: TGTGCCAGCAGTGCGGGTCGGAGCTCCTACGAGCAGTACTTC.

The chain joins TRBV7-9 to TRBJ2-1, with 12 bases identical to TRBD1. The V segment lost 5 bases and the J segment 6 bases; nucleotides outside the gene matches: 14. Germline CDR1 reads SEHNR; CDR2 reads FQNEAQ (reference sequence). The CDR3 runs to 18 residues. DNA for the CDR3: TGTGCCAGCAGCCTCCTAAACCGGGACAGGGGGCCTTTCAATGAGCAGTTCTTC. Translated, it gives CASSLLNRDRGPFNEQFF.

V and J are TRBV18 and TRBJ2-4, with TRBD1 matching 7 bases. The J call may be incorrect, as the DNA end agrees better with TRBJ2-7. There are 14 residues in the CDR3. Germline V lookup: CDR1 KGHSH, CDR2 LQKENI. Written as DNA, the CDR3 is TGTGCCAGCTCATCTAGACAGGGAAAGTACGAGCAGTACTTC. Its translation is CASSSRQGKYEQYF.

This clonotype was counted many times. The chain recombines TRBV29-1 with TRBJ2-5, with 10 bases aligning to TRBD1. Germline CDR1 SQVTM, CDR2 ANQGSEA. V lost 6 bases and J lost 10; bases outside the gene matches: 17. CDR3 length: 15 amino acids. CDR3: CSVSPLGTGARDQYF. CDR3 nucleotides: TGCAGCGTCTCCCCGCTGGGGACAGGGGCCCGGGACCAGTACTTC.

Only a few counts were recorded for this clonotype. The J gene is TRBJ2-1, the V gene TRBV11-2; 7 bases agree with TRBD2. The J segment lost 7 bases and the V segment lost 3 bases, leaving 6 bases of the junction unmatched. This CDR3 spans 14 amino acids. CDR1 and CDR2 (germline): SGHAT, FQNNGV. For the CDR3, the DNA is TGTGCCAGCAGCTTTAGGACTAGTCAAAATGAGCAGTTCTTC. It encodes CASSFRTSQNEQFF.

The sample holds one count of this clonotype. The chain uses TRBV11-1 and TRBJ2-7; D perhaps matches TRBD2 (5 bases). CDR3 length: 12 residues. V was trimmed by 10 bases and J by 0 bases, leaving 10 bases between them. CDR1 and CDR2 from the germline V gene are SGHAT and FQDESV (reference sequence). The chain's CDR3 is CANTRDSYEQYF. The DNA of the CDR3 is TGTGCCAACACCCGGGACTCCTACGAGCAGTACTTC.

V gene TRBV20-1 combines with J gene TRBJ2-3, with 10 bases matching TRBD1. J was trimmed by 2 bases and V by 2 bases; bases with no gene match: 7. The CDR3 sequence is 16 residues long. Germline loops: CDR1 DFQATT, CDR2 SNEGSKA (reference sequence). In nucleotides, the CDR3 is TGCAGTGCTAGAACTCCGGGACAGGGGTCCACAGATACGCAGTATTTT. It specifies CSARTPGQGSTDTQYF.

V usage is TRBV11-2 and J usage is TRBJ1-2, with TRBD1 as a possible D gene (5 bases). Trimming shortened V by 2 bases and J by 2 bases, and 12 bases separated the two germline ends. Looked up from germline, CDR1 is SGHAT and CDR2 is FQNNGV. The CDR3 spans 15 residues. The CDR3 bases are TGTGCCAGCAGCTTATCACGAGGGGTGAACTATGGCTACACCTTC. It codes for CASSLSRGVNYGYTF.

Comments on this clonotype: A much more abundant neighbour one base away suggests this may be a read error. The gene calls are TRBV5-5 and TRBJ2-3; TRBD1 or TRBD2 may be the D gene (5 bases each). This CDR3 has 14 residues. Germline CDR1 SGHKS, CDR2 YYEKEE (reference sequence). Trimming pared 2 bases from V and 1 base from J, leaving 8 bases between. This CDR3 reads CASSFQGRTDTQYF. The CDR3 coding sequence is TGTGCCAGCAGCTTTCAGGGACGCACAGATACGCAGTATTTT.

The table lists this clonotype with many counts. The chain joins TRBV29-1 to TRBJ2-1, with 11 positions matching TRBD2. The germline V gene has CDR1 SQVTM and CDR2 ANQGSEA. V was pared by 3 bases and J by 15 bases, with 7 bases of the junction left unmatched. The CDR3 runs 12 residues. The CDR3: CSVEIAGGSLFF. The CDR3 region has the DNA TGCAGCGTTGAGATAGCGGGGGGGAGTCTGTTCTTC.

The chain carries TRBV6-5 and TRBJ2-4; D is perhaps TRBD2 (6 bases). The J call is uncertain, as TRBJ2-7 better fits the DNA end. Germline V gene sequence: CDR1 MNHEY, CDR2 SVGAGI. CDR3 length: 14 amino acids. The CDR3 loop reads CASSFPGEPGEQYF. The CDR3 DNA follows: TGTGCCAGCAGTTTTCCGGGAGAGCCGGGCGAGCAGTACTTC.

The table lists this clonotype with a few counts. The chain joins TRBV5-6 to TRBJ1-1, with unresolved D. V lost 2 bases to trimming and J lost 5 bases, with 7 bases between them. CDR1 and CDR2 (germline): SGHDT, YYEEEE. This CDR3 region has 12 residues. This CDR3 is CASSFVRTEAFF. The CDR3 DNA reads TGTGCCAGCAGCTTCGTACGAACTGAAGCTTTCTTT. The full variable domain, completed using reference TRBV5-6 and TRBJ1-1, is DAGVTQSPTHLIKTRGQQVTLRCSPKSGHDTVSWYQQALGQGPQFIFQYYEEEERQRGNFPDRFSGHQFPNYSSELNVNALLLGDSALYLCASSFVRTEAFFGQGTRLTVV.

This clonotype was counted a few times. The V call is TRBV7-9, the J call TRBJ1-2; TRBD1 matches 8 bases. CDR3 size: 15 residues. CDR1 is SEHNR and CDR2 is FQNEAQ in the germline V gene (reference sequence). Trimming at V came to 0 bases and at J to 6 bases, leaving 6 bases not matched to a gene. The CDR3 region has the DNA TGTGCCAGCAGCTTAGCAGCCAGGGGGCGAGATGGCTACACCTTC. Translation gives CASSLAARGRDGYTF. Full variable domain (outside the CDR3, taken from reference TRBV7-9 and TRBJ1-2): DTGVSQNPRHKITKRGQNVTFRCDPISEHNRLYWYRQTLGQGPEFLTYFQNEAQLEKSRLLSDRFSAERPKGSFSTLEIQRTEQGDSAMYLCASSLAARGRDGYTFGSGTRLTVV.

The chain links TRBV7-2 to TRBJ2-3; 12 nucleotides match TRBD1. This CDR3 region has 15 residues. CDR1 SGHTA and CDR2 FQGNSA come from the germline V gene. After removal of 4 bases from V and 9 bases from J, the junction contained 8 bases not matched to a gene. The CDR3 spells CASSSTGTGGDTQYF. CDR3 in DNA: TGTGCCAGCAGCTCGACCGGGACAGGGGGCGACACGCAGTATTTT.

In its sample, this clonotype was seen a few times. The chain combines TRBV28 with TRBJ2-1; D is perhaps TRBD2 (6 bases). The CDR3 loop spans 14 amino acids. V was pared by 10 bases and J by 1 base, with 14 bases between. CDR1 MDHEN and CDR2 SYDVKM come from the germline V gene. The chain's CDR3 is CATTGGVSYNEQFF. CDR3 bases: TGTGCCACTACCGGCGGGGTTTCCTACAATGAGCAGTTCTTC.

The chain employs TRBV20-1 and TRBJ1-5; TRBD1 matches 7 bases. From germline, CDR1 is DFQATT and CDR2 SNEGSKA (reference sequence). The CDR3 loop spans 14 amino acids. The V segment lost 5 bases and the J segment 3 bases; nucleotides outside the gene matches: 7. CDR3 DNA: TGCAGTGCTCGCCGGGACAGCCTCAATCAGCCCCAGCATTTT. The encoded protein is CSARRDSLNQPQHF.

V usage is TRBV27 and J usage is TRBJ2-7, with D hard to call. Germline-derived CDR1 and CDR2 are MNHEY and SMNVEV (reference sequence). Deletions cut 3 bases from V and 3 bases from J, with 15 bases between. The CDR3 has 15 residues. CDR3 sequence reads: CASSFVPSRLYEQYF. The CDR3 DNA sequence: TGTGCCAGCAGTTTTGTACCCAGCCGACTCTACGAGCAGTACTTC.

The J gene is TRBJ2-3, the V gene TRBV28, with D perhaps TRBD1 or TRBD2 (5 bases each). CDR3 length equals 14 residues. Trimming took 8 bases from V and 0 from J, leaving 12 bases between them. The germline CDR1 and CDR2 sequences are MDHEN and SYDVKM. This chain's CDR3 is CASGVGTSTDTQYF. CDR3 sequence (DNA): TGTGCCAGCGGGGTCGGGACCAGCACAGATACGCAGTATTTT.

The sample holds a few counts of this clonotype. The chain combines TRBV29-1 with TRBJ2-1; 7 positions match TRBD1. J gave up 4 bases and V 3 bases, and 9 bases lay outside the gene matches. CDR3 size: 15 residues. Germline V gene lookup returns CDR1 SQVTM and CDR2 ANQGSEA. The CDR3 region has the DNA TGCAGCGTTGAGGCCGGACAGGTTGAATACAATGAGCAGTTCTTC. It is translated as CSVEAGQVEYNEQFF.

The chain joins TRBV29-1 to TRBJ2-5; TRBD1 is a possible D gene (6 bases). V shed 6 bases and J shed 1 base, with 12 bases lying between them. CDR1 SQVTM and CDR2 ANQGSEA come from the germline V gene. The CDR3 covers 13 residues. CDR3 coding DNA: TGCAGCGTACCCCTGACAGGCCAAGAGACCCAGTACTTC. This codes for CSVPLTGQETQYF.

A few counts support this clonotype. V usage is TRBV7-2 and J usage is TRBJ1-2; TRBD1 matches 10 bases. The CDR3 contains 15 residues. Germline V gene sequence: CDR1 SGHTA, CDR2 FQGNSA. V lost 3 bases to trimming and J lost 1 base; unmatched junction nucleotides: 2. CDR3 region: CASSFDRGLNYGYTF. The CDR3, as DNA: TGTGCCAGCAGCTTCGACAGGGGGCTTAACTATGGCTACACCTTC.

This clonotype has only a few counts. The gene calls are TRBV9 and TRBJ2-4, with 8 bases identical to TRBD2. The end of the DNA is better explained by TRBJ2-7, so the J call may be wrong. Per germline, CDR1 SGDLS and CDR2 YYNGEE. CDR3 length equals 15 residues. The CDR3 DNA sequence: TGTGCCAGCAGCGTTAACGGGGGGGCAATCTACGAGCAGTACTTC. Protein sequence: CASSVNGGAIYEQYF.

The chain carries TRBV20-1 and TRBJ2-3; possibly TRBD1 or TRBD2 for D (5 bases each). Looked up from germline, CDR1 is DFQATT and CDR2 is SNEGSKA (reference sequence). V was trimmed by 1 base and J by 2 bases, leaving 10 bases between them. The CDR3 has 14 residues. The CDR3 spells CSARVGTVTDTQYF. CDR3 nucleotide sequence: TGCAGTGCTAGAGTGGGGACGGTCACAGATACGCAGTATTTT.

V is TRBV28 and J is TRBJ2-5, with D possibly TRBD2 on 5 matching bases. CDR1 is MDHEN, CDR2 SYDVKM, per germline. The CDR3 covers 13 residues. Trimming pared 7 bases from V and 2 bases from J, leaving 11 bases between. For the CDR3, the DNA is TGTGCCAGCACCGACCCGGGACAAGAGACCCAGTACTTC. Its translation: CASTDPGQETQYF. Supplemented by reference TRBV28 and TRBJ2-5, the full variable domain reads DVKVTQSSRYLVKRTGEKVFLECVQDMDHENMFWYRQDPGLGLRLIYFSYDVKMKEKGDIPEGYSVSREKKERFSLILESASTNQTSMYLCASTDPGQETQYFGPGTRLLVL.

The chain carries TRBV24-1 and TRBJ1-3; D call uncertain. Trimming removed 4 bases at V and 0 bases at J, with 12 bases between. The CDR3 is 16 amino acids. Germline V CDR1 and CDR2: KGHDR, SFDVKD. CDR3 loop: CATSDSSFASGNTIYF. CDR3 DNA sequence: TGTGCCACCAGTGACTCTTCGTTCGCCTCTGGAAACACCATATATTTT.

A few counts support this clonotype. CDR3 protein: CASSRSVTPGANVLTF. The CDR3 region has the DNA TGTGCCAGTAGTAGGTCAGTCACCCCTGGGGCCAACGTCCTGACTTTC. This chain links TRBV19 with TRBJ2-6, with no clear D. V lost 4 bases and J 2 bases, leaving 12 bases between the germline ends. The CDR3 is made up of 16 amino acids. Germline CDR1 reads LNHDA; CDR2 reads SQIVND (reference sequence).

The chain uses TRBV9 and TRBJ2-1; D possibly uses TRBD1 or TRBD2 (6 bases each). The V and J ends lost 4 bases and 9 bases respectively, with 20 bases between them. The CDR3 has 15 residues. Germline CDR1 SGDLS, CDR2 YYNGEE. CDR3 sequence reads: CASSPSGRQGGEQFF. In DNA, the CDR3 is TGTGCCAGCAGCCCCTCGGGGAGGCAAGGGGGTGAGCAGTTCTTC.

As regards this clonotype: A read error is possible here, since a much larger clone lies one base away. The CDR3 region is CAGSLWGQGSYNEQFF. The CDR3, as DNA: TGTGCCGGCAGCCTTTGGGGGCAAGGGTCCTACAATGAGCAGTTCTTC. The V call is TRBV11-2, the J call TRBJ2-1, with D perhaps TRBD1 (6 bases). This CDR3 is 16 amino acids long. Germline CDR1 reads SGHAT; CDR2 reads FQNNGV.

J is TRBJ2-1 and V is TRBV7-2, with 10 positions matching TRBD2. There are 12 residues in the CDR3. Per germline, CDR1 SGHTA and CDR2 FQGNSA. The V and J ends lost 7 bases and 7 bases, in that order; junction bases with no gene match: 1. As DNA, the CDR3 is TGTGCCAGCACAGCGGGGGGGAATGAGCAGTTCTTC. It yields the protein CASTAGGNEQFF.

This clonotype came up a few times. The DNA for the CDR3 is TGTGCCAGCAGTTACCTAAGGGTTAATGAGCAGTTCTTC. It translates to CASSYLRVNEQFF. The chain has TRBV6-2 or TRBV6-3 and TRBJ2-1; D gene ambiguous. V was pared by 2 bases and J by 7 bases, with 9 bases between. The germline V gene encodes CDR1 MNHEY and CDR2 SVGEGT. The CDR3 totals 13 residues.